The source of this T cell receptor (beta chain) is a study of response to subunit inactivated influenza vaccine. Study conclusions and caveats: The authors put forward the suggestion that each seasonal influenza vaccination may bring in only a limited number of new T cells.

Points on this clonotype: The antigen is not known.

This CDR3 is built from 14 residues. Germline V gene sequence: CDR1 SGHTA, CDR2 FQGNSA. V was shortened by 10 bases and J by 0 bases, with 12 bases between the two germline ends. Each CDR3 protein is one row after TCRdb ran MiXCR on the RT-PCR reads. There are about 500,000 distinct CDR3 sequences in the sample; about 15% occur only once, and over 2.5% lies in the top ten. Here the sequenced sample was CD4+ T cells sorted from PBMCs, taken less than 25 months after vaccination. The receptor was isolated from a man aged 45 to 75 who received an inactivated influenza vaccine. The rearrangement links TRBV7-2 to TRBJ2-2, with D maybe TRBD1 (6 bases). CDR3 nucleotides: TGTGCCAAACGGACAGAATCGAACACCGGGGAGCTGTTTTTT. Amino acid sequence: CAKRTESNTGELFF.